The T cell receptor beta chain under discussion was sequenced for a study of PD-1 blockade in classical Hodgkin lymphoma. Regarding the study as a whole: Diminished baseline TCR diversity has been reported in newly diagnosed patients relative to healthy donors. Prior therapy or disease activity may underlie the repertoire differences, whose causes remain undefined.

Time point given: newly diagnosed, previously untreated cHL patient sample. Investigators isolated CD4+ T cells from thawed PBMCs through magnetic negative selection. Newly diagnosed classical Hodgkin lymphoma PBMCs, still untreated, provided the comparison samples. TCRdb's copy holds only in-frame clones and misses some; the assay was immunoSEQ multiplex PCR. The sample has tens of thousands of clones, approximately 92% seen once. V lost 2 bases and J lost 4; bases outside the gene matches: 11. The CDR3 runs to 16 residues. Germline assignment: CDR1 GTSNPN and CDR2 SVGIG (reference sequence). On this clone: Its specificity is not known.

The clonotype comes from a human donor with classical Hodgkin lymphoma. The chain couples TRBV30 to TRBJ2-5; 9 bases map to TRBD2. The specimen was CD4+ T cells from blood. The DNA of the CDR3 is TGTGCCTGGAGTCTGGCGGGGGGGCCACCGGCAGAGACCCAGTACTTC. It yields the protein CAWSLAGGPPAETQYF.